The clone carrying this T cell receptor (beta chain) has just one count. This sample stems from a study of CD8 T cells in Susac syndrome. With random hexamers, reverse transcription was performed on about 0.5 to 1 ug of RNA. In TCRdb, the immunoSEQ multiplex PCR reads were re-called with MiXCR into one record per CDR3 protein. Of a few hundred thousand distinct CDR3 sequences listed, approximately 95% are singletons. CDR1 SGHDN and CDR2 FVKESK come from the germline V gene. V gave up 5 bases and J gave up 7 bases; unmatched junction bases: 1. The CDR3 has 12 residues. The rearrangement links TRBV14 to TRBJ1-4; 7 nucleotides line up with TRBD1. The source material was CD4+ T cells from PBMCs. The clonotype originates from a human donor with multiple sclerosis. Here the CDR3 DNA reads TGTGCCAGCAGCGACAGGGCTGAAAAACTGTTTTTT. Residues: CASSDRAEKLFF.